This paragraph covers one T cell receptor beta chain sequence. Its target is unknown. The sample belongs to a study of T cell responses to AZD1222 COVID-19 vaccine. The CDR3 runs to 14 residues. V lost 7 bases, J lost 6 bases, and 16 bases lay in between. Germline assignment: CDR1 MNHEY and CDR2 SVGAGI. General observations from the study: No day 14 peak samples; only post-peak repertoires were characterized.

Assay used: immunoSEQ multiplex PCR; TCRdb lists only in-frame clones, some missing. The table includes fewer than 120,000 clones, 94% detected once. The specimen was peripheral blood, collected 28 days after the second AZD1222 dose. V is TRBV6-5 and J is TRBJ1-5; a possible D gene is TRBD1 (6 bases). The sequence was obtained from an adult who received the AZD1222 COVID-19 vaccine. The CDR3 bases are TGTGCCAGCACCCCTGGGGGGCCCCCTCAGCCCCAGCATTTT. It yields the protein CASTPGGPPQPQHF.